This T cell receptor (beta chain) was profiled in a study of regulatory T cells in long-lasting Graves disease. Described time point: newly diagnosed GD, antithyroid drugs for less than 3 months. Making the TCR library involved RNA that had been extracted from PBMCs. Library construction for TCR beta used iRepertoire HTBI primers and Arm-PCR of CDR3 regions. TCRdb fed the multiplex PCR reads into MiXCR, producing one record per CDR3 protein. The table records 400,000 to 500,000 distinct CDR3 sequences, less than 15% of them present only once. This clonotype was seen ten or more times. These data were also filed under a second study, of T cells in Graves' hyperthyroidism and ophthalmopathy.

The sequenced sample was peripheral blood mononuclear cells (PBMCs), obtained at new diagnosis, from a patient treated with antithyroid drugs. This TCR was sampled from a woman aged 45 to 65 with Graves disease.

CDR3 nucleotides: TGTGCCAGCAGTTACCCAAGCTCGGAGCAGTTCTTC. Translation gives CASSYPSSEQFF. The chain is built from TRBV6-2 or TRBV6-3 and TRBJ2-1; no firm D call. V was clipped by 2 bases and J by 10 bases, with 9 bases between them. This CDR3 is 12 amino acids long. CDR1 and CDR2 (germline): MNHEY, SVGEGT.